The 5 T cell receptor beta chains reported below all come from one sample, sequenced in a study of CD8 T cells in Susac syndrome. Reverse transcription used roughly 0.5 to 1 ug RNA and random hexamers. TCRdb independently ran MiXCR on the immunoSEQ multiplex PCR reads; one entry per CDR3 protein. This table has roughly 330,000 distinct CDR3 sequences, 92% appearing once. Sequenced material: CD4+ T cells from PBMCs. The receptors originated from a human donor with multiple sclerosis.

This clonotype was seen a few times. CDR3 residues: CASSLAGLNEQFF. DNA for the CDR3: TGTGCCAGCAGCTTGGCAGGGCTCAATGAGCAGTTCTTC. The chain joins TRBV5-4 to TRBJ2-1; TRBD1 might be the D (5 bases). Germline CDR1 and CDR2: SGHNT and YYREEE (reference sequence). The CDR3 totals 13 residues. Trimming left V 0 bases short and J 6 bases short, with 7 bases between.

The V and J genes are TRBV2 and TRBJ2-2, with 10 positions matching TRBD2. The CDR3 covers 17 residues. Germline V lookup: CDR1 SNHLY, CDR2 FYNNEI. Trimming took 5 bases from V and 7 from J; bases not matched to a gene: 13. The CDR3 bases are TGTGCCAGCAGTAGGAGAGGAGCGGGGGGGATTGGCGGGGAGCTGTTTTTT. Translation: CASSRRGAGGIGGELFF.

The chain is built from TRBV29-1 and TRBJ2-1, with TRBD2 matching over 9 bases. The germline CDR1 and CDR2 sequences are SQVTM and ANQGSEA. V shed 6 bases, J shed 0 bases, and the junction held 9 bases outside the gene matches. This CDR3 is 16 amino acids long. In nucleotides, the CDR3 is TGCAGCGTCGGGCTAGCGGGGTTCTACTCCTACAATGAGCAGTTCTTC. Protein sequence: CSVGLAGFYSYNEQFF.

DNA for the CDR3: TGTGCCAGCAGCCGAGGGGACTTGCAAGAGACCCAGTACTTC. Its protein is CASSRGDLQETQYF. This rearrangement joins TRBV3-1 to TRBJ2-5; TRBD2 is a possible D gene (6 bases). The CDR3 runs 14 residues. Looked up from germline, CDR1 is LGHDT and CDR2 is YNNKEL (reference sequence). Trimming took 4 bases from V and 2 from J, leaving 11 bases between them.

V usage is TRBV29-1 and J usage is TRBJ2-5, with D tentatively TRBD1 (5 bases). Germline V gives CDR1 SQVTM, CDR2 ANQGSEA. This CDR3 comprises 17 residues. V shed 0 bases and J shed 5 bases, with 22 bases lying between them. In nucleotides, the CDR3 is TGCAGCGTTGAAGAAATTCAAGGTTGGGGATCAGGGGAGACCCAGTACTTC. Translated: CSVEEIQGWGSGETQYF.